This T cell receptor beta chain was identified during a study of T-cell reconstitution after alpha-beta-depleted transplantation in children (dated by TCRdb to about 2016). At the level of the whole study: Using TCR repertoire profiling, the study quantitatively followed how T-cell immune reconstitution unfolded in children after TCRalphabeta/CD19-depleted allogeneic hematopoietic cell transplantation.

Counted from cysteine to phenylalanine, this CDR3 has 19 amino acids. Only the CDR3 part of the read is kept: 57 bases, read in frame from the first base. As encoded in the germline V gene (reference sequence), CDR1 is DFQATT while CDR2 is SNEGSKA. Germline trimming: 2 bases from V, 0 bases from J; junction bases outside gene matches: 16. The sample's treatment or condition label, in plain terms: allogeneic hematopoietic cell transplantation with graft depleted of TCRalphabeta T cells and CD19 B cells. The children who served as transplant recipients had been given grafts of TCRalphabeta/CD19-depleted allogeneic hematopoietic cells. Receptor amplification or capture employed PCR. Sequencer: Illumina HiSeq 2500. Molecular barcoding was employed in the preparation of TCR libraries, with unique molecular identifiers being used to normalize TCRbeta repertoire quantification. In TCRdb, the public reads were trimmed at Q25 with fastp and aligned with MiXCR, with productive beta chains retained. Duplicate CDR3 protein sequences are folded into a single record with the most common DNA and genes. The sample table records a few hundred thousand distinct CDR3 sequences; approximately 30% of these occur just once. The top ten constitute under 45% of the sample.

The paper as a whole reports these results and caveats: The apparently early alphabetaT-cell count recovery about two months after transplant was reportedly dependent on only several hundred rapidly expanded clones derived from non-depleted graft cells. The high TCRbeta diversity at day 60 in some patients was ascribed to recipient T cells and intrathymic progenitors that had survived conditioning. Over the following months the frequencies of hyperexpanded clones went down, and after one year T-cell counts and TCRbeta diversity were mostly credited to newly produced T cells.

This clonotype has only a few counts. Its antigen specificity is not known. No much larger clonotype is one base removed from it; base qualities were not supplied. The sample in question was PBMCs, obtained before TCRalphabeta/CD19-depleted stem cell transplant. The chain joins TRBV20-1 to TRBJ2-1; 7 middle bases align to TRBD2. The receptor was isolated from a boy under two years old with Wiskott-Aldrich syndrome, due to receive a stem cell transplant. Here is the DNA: TGCAGTGCTAGACATCCCTCTAGCGGTCCGAAGAGCTCCTACAATGAGCAGTTCTTC. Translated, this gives CSARHPSSGPKSSYNEQFF.